This T cell receptor (beta chain) was recorded in a study of CD8+CD57+ T cells in acquired aplastic anemia. In the study overall: Isolated CD4+ and CD8+ cells, once sorted, yielded DNA averaging around 3.1 ug.

From germline, CDR1 is SGDLS and CDR2 YYNGEE. V lost 0 bases and J lost 5, with 11 bases in between. The CDR3 spans 14 residues. Profiling of TCR beta VDJ combinations and CDR3 sequences used genomic DNA as template. TCRdb called the reads again in MiXCR, with one record for every CDR3 protein. The profile shows some 200,000 distinct CDR3 sequences, approximately 48% of them singletons. For sequencing, patients were chosen who had shown expansion of CD8+CD57+ cells by flow cytometry. Each patient had severe acquired aplastic anemia. Blood samples were obtained from patients who had received no prior therapy. Note on this clonotype: Its target is unknown.

Study results and limitations: Fewer than 35 shared CD8+ CDR3s appeared highly expressed within patients' immunodominant clones.

This clonotype was obtained from a human donor with aplastic anemia. The J gene is TRBJ1-2, the V gene TRBV9; maybe TRBD1 (5 bases). Sequences were obtained from sorted CD4+, CD8+, or CD8+CD57+ T cells (not recorded which) from PBMCs. CDR3 residues: CASSVVNSGYGYTF. DNA of the CDR3: TGTGCCAGCAGCGTAGTAAACTCAGGGTATGGCTACACCTTC.